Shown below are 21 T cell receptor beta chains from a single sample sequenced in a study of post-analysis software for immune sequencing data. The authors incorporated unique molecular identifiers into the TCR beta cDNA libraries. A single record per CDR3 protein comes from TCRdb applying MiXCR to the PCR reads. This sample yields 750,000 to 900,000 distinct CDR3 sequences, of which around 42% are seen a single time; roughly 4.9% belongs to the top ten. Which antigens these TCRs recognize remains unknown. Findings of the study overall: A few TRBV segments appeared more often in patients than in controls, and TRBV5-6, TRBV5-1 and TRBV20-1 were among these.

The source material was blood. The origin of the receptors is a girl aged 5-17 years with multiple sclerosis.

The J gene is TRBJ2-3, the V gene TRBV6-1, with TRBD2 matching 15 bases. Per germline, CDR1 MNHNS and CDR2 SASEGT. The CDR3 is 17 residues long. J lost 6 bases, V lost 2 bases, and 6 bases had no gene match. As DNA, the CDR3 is TGTGCCAGCAGTGAACCGGGACTAGCGGGAGGCCGGGATACGCAGTATTTT. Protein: CASSEPGLAGGRDTQYF.

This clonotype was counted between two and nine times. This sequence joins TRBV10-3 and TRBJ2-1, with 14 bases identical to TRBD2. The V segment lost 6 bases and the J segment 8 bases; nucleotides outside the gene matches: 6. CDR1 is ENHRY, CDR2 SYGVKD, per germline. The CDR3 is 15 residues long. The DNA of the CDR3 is TGTGCCATCAGCCCGGGACTAGCGGGAGATCATGAGCAGTTCTTC. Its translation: CAISPGLAGDHEQFF.

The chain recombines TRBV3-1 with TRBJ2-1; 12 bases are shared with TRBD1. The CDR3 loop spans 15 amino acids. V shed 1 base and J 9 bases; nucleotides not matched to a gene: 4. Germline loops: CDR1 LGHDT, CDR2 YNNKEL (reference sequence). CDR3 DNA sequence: TGTGCCAGCAGCCAAGCGGGACAGGGGGCAGGTGAGCAGTTCTTC. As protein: CASSQAGQGAGEQFF.

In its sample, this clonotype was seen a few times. CDR3 in DNA: TGCGCCAGCATACCCGGGACGGGGAACACTGAAGCTTTCTTT. It is translated as CASIPGTGNTEAFF. The gene calls are TRBV5-1 and TRBJ1-1; D perhaps matches TRBD1 (5 bases). Trimming took 6 bases from V and 1 from J, leaving 13 bases between them. The CDR3 has 14 amino acids. Per germline, CDR1 SGHRS and CDR2 YFSETQ.

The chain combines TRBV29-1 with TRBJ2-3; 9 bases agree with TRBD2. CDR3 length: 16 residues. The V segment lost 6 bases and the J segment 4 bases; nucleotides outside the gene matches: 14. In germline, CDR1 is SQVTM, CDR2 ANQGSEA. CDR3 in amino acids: CSVRGYLAGRPDTQYF. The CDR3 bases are TGCAGCGTGCGTGGGTATCTAGCGGGACGGCCAGATACGCAGTATTTT.

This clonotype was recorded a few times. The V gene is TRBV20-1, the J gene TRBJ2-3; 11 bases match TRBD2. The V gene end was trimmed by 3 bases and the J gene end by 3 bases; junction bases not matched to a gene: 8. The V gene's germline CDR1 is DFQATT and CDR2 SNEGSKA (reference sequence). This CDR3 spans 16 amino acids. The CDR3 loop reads CSASGETSGKTDTQYF. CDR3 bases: TGCAGTGCTAGTGGGGAGACTAGCGGGAAGACAGATACGCAGTATTTT.

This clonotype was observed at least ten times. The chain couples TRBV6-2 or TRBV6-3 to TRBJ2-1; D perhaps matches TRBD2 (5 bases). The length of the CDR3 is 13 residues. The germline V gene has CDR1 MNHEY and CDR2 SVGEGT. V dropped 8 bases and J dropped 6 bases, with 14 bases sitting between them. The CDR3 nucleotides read TGTGCCAGCTCTCAACTAGGTCGCAATGAGCAGTTCTTC. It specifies CASSQLGRNEQFF.

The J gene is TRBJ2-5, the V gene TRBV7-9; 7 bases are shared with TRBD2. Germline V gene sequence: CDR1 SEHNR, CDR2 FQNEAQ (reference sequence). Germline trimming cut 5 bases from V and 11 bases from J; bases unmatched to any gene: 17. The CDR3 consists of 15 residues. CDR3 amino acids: CASSPKVRESNEQYF. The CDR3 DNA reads TGTGCCAGCAGCCCTAAAGTGCGGGAGAGCAATGAGCAGTACTTC.

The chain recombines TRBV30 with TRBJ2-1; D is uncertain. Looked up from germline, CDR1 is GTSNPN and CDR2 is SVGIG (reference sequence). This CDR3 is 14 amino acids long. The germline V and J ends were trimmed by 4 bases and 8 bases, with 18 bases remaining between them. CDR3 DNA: TGTGCCTGGAATGTTGAGCAGGCCTGGGATGAGCAGTTCTTC. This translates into CAWNVEQAWDEQFF.

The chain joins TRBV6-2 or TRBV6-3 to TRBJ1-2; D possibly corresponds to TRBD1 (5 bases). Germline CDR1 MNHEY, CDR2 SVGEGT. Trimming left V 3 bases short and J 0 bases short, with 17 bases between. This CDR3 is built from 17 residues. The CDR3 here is CASSYPTGPSTNYGYTF. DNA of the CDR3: TGTGCCAGCAGTTATCCCACAGGCCCGTCTACTAACTATGGCTACACCTTC.

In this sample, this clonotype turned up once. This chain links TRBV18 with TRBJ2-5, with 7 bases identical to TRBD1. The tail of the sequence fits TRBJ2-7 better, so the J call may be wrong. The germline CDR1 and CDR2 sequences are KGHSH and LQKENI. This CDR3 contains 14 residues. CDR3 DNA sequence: TGTGCCAGCTCCCGCGACAGGGTAGGCTACGAGCAGTACTTC. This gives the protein CASSRDRVGYEQYF.

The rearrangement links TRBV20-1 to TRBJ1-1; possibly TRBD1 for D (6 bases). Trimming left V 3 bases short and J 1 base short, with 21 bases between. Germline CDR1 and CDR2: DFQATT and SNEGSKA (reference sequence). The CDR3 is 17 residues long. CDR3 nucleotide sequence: TGCAGTGCTAGTCCAACGGGGGGGGGCGCGGGGAACACTGAAGCTTTCTTT. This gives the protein CSASPTGGGAGNTEAFF.

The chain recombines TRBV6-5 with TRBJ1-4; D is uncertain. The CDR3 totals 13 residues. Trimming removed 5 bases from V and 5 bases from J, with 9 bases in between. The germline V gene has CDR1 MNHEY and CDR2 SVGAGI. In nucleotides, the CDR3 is TGTGCCAGCAGTACCAACAGCAATGAAAAACTGTTTTTT. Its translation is CASSTNSNEKLFF.

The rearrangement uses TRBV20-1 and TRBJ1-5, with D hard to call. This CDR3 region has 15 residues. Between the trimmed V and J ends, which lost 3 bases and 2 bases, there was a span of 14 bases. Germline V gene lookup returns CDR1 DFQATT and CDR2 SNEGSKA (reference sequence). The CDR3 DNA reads TGCAGTGCTAGCTTGTCCAGCGGACGCAATCAGCCCCAGCATTTT. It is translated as CSASLSSGRNQPQHF.

DNA for the CDR3: TGTGCCAGCAGTTTAGGGACAACGAACACCGGGGAGCTGTTTTTT. Translating it yields CASSLGTTNTGELFF. The rearrangement links TRBV12-3 or TRBV12-4 to TRBJ2-2, with a tentative D call TRBD1 (5 bases). The CDR3 covers 15 residues. V lost 1 base to trimming and J lost 0 bases, with 6 bases between them.

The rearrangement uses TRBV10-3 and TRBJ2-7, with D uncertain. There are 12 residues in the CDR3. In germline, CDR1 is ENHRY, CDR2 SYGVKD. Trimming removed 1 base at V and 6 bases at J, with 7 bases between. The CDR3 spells CAISEFRAEQYF. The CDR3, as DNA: TGTGCCATCAGTGAGTTTAGAGCCGAGCAGTACTTC.

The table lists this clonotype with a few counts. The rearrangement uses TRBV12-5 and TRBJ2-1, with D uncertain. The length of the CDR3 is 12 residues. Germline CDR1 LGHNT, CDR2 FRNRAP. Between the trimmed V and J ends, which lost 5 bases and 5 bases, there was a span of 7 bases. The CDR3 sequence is CASGLNDNEQFF. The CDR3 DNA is TGTGCTAGTGGTCTTAACGACAATGAGCAGTTCTTC.

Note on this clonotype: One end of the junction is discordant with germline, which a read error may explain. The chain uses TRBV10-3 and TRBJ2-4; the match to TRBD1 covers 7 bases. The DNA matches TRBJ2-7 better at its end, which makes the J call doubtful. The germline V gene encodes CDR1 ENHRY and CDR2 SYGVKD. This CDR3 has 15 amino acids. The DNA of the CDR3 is TGTGCCACCAGTGAGTCGACAGGGCGTCCCTACGAGCAGTACTTC. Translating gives CATSESTGRPYEQYF.

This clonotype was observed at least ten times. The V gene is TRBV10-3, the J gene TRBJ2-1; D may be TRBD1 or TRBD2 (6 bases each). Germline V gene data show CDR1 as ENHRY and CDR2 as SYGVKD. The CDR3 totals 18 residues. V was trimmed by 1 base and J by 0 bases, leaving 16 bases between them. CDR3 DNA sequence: TGTGCCATCAGTGAGTGGGGGGCGGGCCAGAGCTCCTACAATGAGCAGTTCTTC. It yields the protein CAISEWGAGQSSYNEQFF.

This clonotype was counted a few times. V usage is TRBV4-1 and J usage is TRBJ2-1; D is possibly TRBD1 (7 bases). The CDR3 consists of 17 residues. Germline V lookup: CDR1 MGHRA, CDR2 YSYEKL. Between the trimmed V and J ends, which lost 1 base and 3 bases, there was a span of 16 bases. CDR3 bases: TGCGCCAGCAGCCAAGGGGCGGGACAGCAGAACTACAATGAGCAGTTCTTC. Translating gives CASSQGAGQQNYNEQFF.

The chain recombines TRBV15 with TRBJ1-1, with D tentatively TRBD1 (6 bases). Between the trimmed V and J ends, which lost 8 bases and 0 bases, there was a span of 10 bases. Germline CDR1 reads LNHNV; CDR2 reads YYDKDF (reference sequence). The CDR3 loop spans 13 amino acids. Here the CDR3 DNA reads TGTGCCACCCGACAGGACTTGAACACTGAAGCTTTCTTT. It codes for CATRQDLNTEAFF.